These 29 T cell receptor beta chains share one sample of origin, sequenced in a study of vaccination effects on CD4 cells after COVID-19. The antigens for these receptors are not known. Prior to sequencing, the ViraFEST assay stimulated PBMC with viral peptide pools, which expanded the antigen-specific CD4+ T cells. The culture ran for 9 to 11 days, and then CD4+ T cells were isolated. TCRdb's table, derived via immunoSEQ multiplex PCR, lists solely in-frame clones and lacks some. Of 30,000 or so clones listed, around 70% are singletons. Here the sequenced sample was CD4+ T cells from PBMCs cultured with HCoV-229E spike peptides, taken before COVID-19 vaccination. The receptors come from a human donor who received a COVID-19 vaccine.

The chain employs TRBV5-6 and TRBJ2-5; 9 nucleotides agree with TRBD1. Germline V gene lookup returns CDR1 SGHDT and CDR2 YYEEEE. V lost 4 bases and J lost 2; bases outside the gene matches: 12. The CDR3 is 17 amino acids. Written as DNA, the CDR3 is TGTGCCAGCAGCCGGGTCACAGGGGGCATGGGGCAAGAGACCCAGTACTTC. Protein sequence: CASSRVTGGMGQETQYF. The whole variable domain, filled in from reference TRBV5-6 and TRBJ2-5, reads DAGVTQSPTHLIKTRGQQVTLRCSPKSGHDTVSWYQQALGQGPQFIFQYYEEEERQRGNFPDRFSGHQFPNYSSELNVNALLLGDSALYLCASSRVTGGMGQETQYFGPGTRLLVL.

The rearrangement links TRBV7-9 to TRBJ1-2; 8 bases line up with TRBD1. V was pared by 5 bases and J by 4 bases, with 9 bases of the junction left unmatched. The CDR3 runs to 15 residues. The germline gives CDR1 SEHNR, CDR2 FQNEAQ (reference sequence). The CDR3 nucleotides are TGTGCCAGCAGCCCGGACAGGGCGGTGACCTATGGCTACACCTTC. As protein: CASSPDRAVTYGYTF.

The J gene is TRBJ1-1, the V gene TRBV7-9; 10 bases line up with TRBD1. The CDR3 has 14 residues. Looked up from germline, CDR1 is SEHNR and CDR2 is FQNEAQ (reference sequence). V dropped 5 bases and J dropped 5; count of bases not matched to a gene: 5. CDR3 coding DNA: TGTGCCAGCAGCCCACGGACAGGGGGAACTGAAGCTTTCTTT. It is translated as CASSPRTGGTEAFF.

By share, this clone ranks as hyperexpanded. This sequence joins TRBV19 and TRBJ2-2, with 7 bases fitting TRBD2. J gave up 0 bases and V 10 bases, and 8 bases lay outside the gene matches. This CDR3 is 15 amino acids long. Germline-derived CDR1 and CDR2 are LNHDA and SQIVND (reference sequence). The CDR3 region is CATWGGTANTGELFF. The CDR3 nucleotides are TGTGCCACCTGGGGAGGGACTGCGAACACCGGGGAGCTGTTTTTT. Looking up the rest from reference TRBV19 and TRBJ2-2 gives the full variable domain: DGGITQSPKYLFRKEGQNVTLSCEQNLNHDAMYWYRQDPGQGLRLIYYSQIVNDFQKGDIAEGYSVSREKKESFPLTVTSAQKNPTAFYLCATWGGTANTGELFFGEGSRLTVL.

The gene calls are TRBV24-1 and TRBJ1-6; no firm D call. The germline V gene has CDR1 KGHDR and CDR2 SFDVKD. This CDR3 is 13 amino acids long. V dropped 5 bases and J dropped 6 bases, with 7 bases sitting between them. CDR3 nucleotides: TGTGCCACCAGTGGCGGCTTTAATTCACCCCTCCACTTT. Encoded protein: CATSGGFNSPLHF.

The V call is TRBV30, the J call TRBJ2-7, with D possibly TRBD1 on 6 matching bases. V was trimmed by 4 bases and J by 2 bases, leaving 18 bases between them. This CDR3 has 15 residues. The V gene's germline CDR1 is GTSNPN and CDR2 SVGIG (reference sequence). DNA of the CDR3: TGTGCCTGGAATTCCCTAAGGGACACCCCCTACGAGCAGTACTTC. It yields the protein CAWNSLRDTPYEQYF.

CDR3 loop: CASSSHPTSGSTDTQYF. The CDR3 coding sequence is TGTGCCAGCAGCTCTCACCCGACTAGCGGTAGCACAGATACGCAGTATTTT. This chain connects TRBV9 to TRBJ2-3; 9 bases align to TRBD2. Trimming cost V 4 bases and J 0 bases; bases outside gene matches: 9. The CDR3 sequence is 17 residues long. Germline V gives CDR1 SGDLS, CDR2 YYNGEE. The complete variable domain, with remaining parts taken from reference TRBV9 and TRBJ2-3, reads DSGVTQTPKHLITATGQRVTLRCSPRSGDLSVYWYQQSLDQGLQFLIQYYNGEERAKGNILERFSAQQFPDLHSELNLSSLELGDSALYFCASSSHPTSGSTDTQYFGPGTRLTVL.

The V gene is TRBV5-6, the J gene TRBJ1-1; D gene uncertain. There are 13 residues in the CDR3. From germline, CDR1 is SGHDT and CDR2 YYEEEE. V lost 0 bases to trimming and J lost 3 bases, with 6 bases between them. This CDR3 reads CASSLVWDTEAFF. For the CDR3, the DNA is TGTGCCAGCAGCTTGGTATGGGACACTGAAGCTTTCTTT.

By sample share, this clone is medium-sized. J is TRBJ1-2 and V is TRBV27; TRBD1 matches at 7 bases. CDR1 and CDR2 (germline): MNHEY, SMNVEV (reference sequence). V trimming: 5 bases; J trimming: 5 bases; junction bases outside the gene matches: 14. The CDR3 spans 16 residues. The CDR3 nucleotides read TGTGCCAGCAGTCCGAGCTGGGACAGAGCGGAATATGGCTACACCTTC. Translation: CASSPSWDRAEYGYTF.

CDR3 in DNA: TGTGCCAGCAGCCAAGATCAAGCAGATACGCAGTATTTT. It specifies CASSQDQADTQYF. V usage is TRBV4-2 and J usage is TRBJ2-3, with D uncertain. The CDR3 is made up of 13 amino acids. Trimming removed 0 bases at V and 4 bases at J, with 5 bases between. Germline loops: CDR1 LGHNA, CDR2 YNFKEQ.

This chain links TRBV30 with TRBJ2-5, with D perhaps assigned TRBD1 or TRBD2 (5 bases each). Germline V CDR1 and CDR2: GTSNPN, SVGIG (reference sequence). The CDR3 is made up of 16 amino acids. V lost 1 base, J lost 3 bases, and 18 bases lay in between. The CDR3 loop is CAWSDPKRGRKETQYF. The CDR3 DNA follows: TGTGCCTGGAGTGACCCCAAGAGGGGCCGAAAAGAGACCCAGTACTTC.

The chain links TRBV6-1 to TRBJ1-1, with a weak D call TRBD1 (6 bases). Trimming took off 3 bases at V and 1 base at J, with 9 bases between the two ends. CDR1 is MNHNS and CDR2 is SASEGT in the germline V gene. The CDR3 extends over 14 amino acids. In DNA, the CDR3 is TGTGCCAGCAGTGACAGGGGCAGGAACACTGAAGCTTTCTTT. Its protein product is CASSDRGRNTEAFF.

The V gene is TRBV19, the J gene TRBJ2-7; 11 nucleotides align to TRBD1. The CDR3 is 18 amino acids. After removal of 4 bases from V and 2 bases from J, the junction contained 13 bases not matched to a gene. From germline, CDR1 is LNHDA and CDR2 SQIVND (reference sequence). In DNA form, the CDR3 reads TGTGCCAGTAGTAACCCAAAAAGGGACAGGGGGGGCACCTACGAGCAGTACTTC. Protein: CASSNPKRDRGGTYEQYF.

The chain links TRBV12-3 or TRBV12-4 to TRBJ2-7; 8 positions agree with TRBD1. With V trimmed by 3 bases and J by 6 bases, 4 bases remained unmatched. This CDR3 has 13 amino acids. CDR3 loop: CASSLDRVGEQYF. CDR3 nucleotides: TGTGCCAGCAGTTTGGACAGGGTGGGCGAGCAGTACTTC.

The chain joins TRBV12-3 or TRBV12-4 to TRBJ1-1, with a weak D call TRBD1 (6 bases). This CDR3 comprises 12 residues. Trimming left V 6 bases short and J 11 bases short, with 16 bases between. CDR3 bases: TGTGCCAGCAGCCTCAGGGGAATGAGTGCTTTCTTT. It codes for CASSLRGMSAFF.

In its sample, this clone was seen a few times. The chain joins TRBV15 to TRBJ2-3; 9 bases match TRBD2. CDR3 length: 16 residues. Per the germline V gene, CDR1 is LNHNV and CDR2 is YYDKDF (reference sequence). The V segment lost 5 bases and the J segment 2 bases; nucleotides outside the gene matches: 8. CDR3 in amino acids: CATSPESGGTTDTQYF. Written as DNA, the CDR3 is TGTGCCACCAGCCCCGAAAGCGGGGGGACCACAGATACGCAGTATTTT.

This chain joins TRBV7-3 and TRBJ1-6, with D hard to call. Germline CDR1 reads SGHTA; CDR2 reads FQGTGA. Trimming removed 5 bases at V and 10 bases at J, with 18 bases between. The CDR3 is 15 amino acids. The CDR3 spells CASSPGPKTGSPLHF. DNA of the CDR3: TGTGCCAGCAGCCCCGGACCGAAAACGGGGTCACCCCTCCACTTT.

This clone was seen ten or more times. This chain links TRBV18 with TRBJ2-7, with 8 bases lining up with TRBD1. The germline CDR1 and CDR2 sequences are KGHSH and LQKENI. Trimming took 6 bases from V and 3 from J; bases not matched to a gene: 10. This CDR3 is 15 amino acids long. CDR3 amino acids: CASSSGQGRNYEQYF. The DNA of the CDR3 is TGTGCCAGCTCGTCAGGACAGGGACGGAACTACGAGCAGTACTTC.

The chain links TRBV2 to TRBJ2-7; 9 nucleotides line up with TRBD2. The germline gives CDR1 SNHLY, CDR2 FYNNEI. CDR3 length: 14 amino acids. J gave up 5 bases and V 3 bases, and 5 bases lay outside the gene matches. The CDR3 sequence is CASSDLSGSDEQYF. In nucleotides, the CDR3 is TGTGCCAGCAGTGATCTTAGCGGGAGCGACGAGCAGTACTTC.

This chain connects TRBV19 to TRBJ1-2; D not resolved. Looked up from germline, CDR1 is LNHDA and CDR2 is SQIVND (reference sequence). Trimming pared 3 bases from V and 4 bases from J, leaving 15 bases between. This CDR3 contains 15 residues. This CDR3 reads CASSIPPSSLYGYTF. The DNA for the CDR3 is TGTGCCAGTAGTATCCCGCCGTCATCCCTCTATGGCTACACCTTC.

This clone was recorded only once. The chain joins TRBV7-9 to TRBJ2-3; D is uncertain. The CDR3 contains 15 residues. The V gene lost 1 base and the J gene lost 1 base, with 9 bases spanning the gap. Germline-derived CDR1 and CDR2 are SEHNR and FQNEAQ (reference sequence). The CDR3 region is CASSLGTFGTDTQYF. The CDR3 bases are TGTGCCAGCAGCTTAGGGACCTTCGGCACAGATACGCAGTATTTT.

The chain joins TRBV2 to TRBJ1-4; 9 positions match TRBD1. The germline V gene encodes CDR1 SNHLY and CDR2 FYNNEI. V lost 8 bases, J lost 7 bases, and 11 bases stayed unmatched. The length of the CDR3 is 15 residues. The DNA of the CDR3 is TGTGCCAGCCGAAAAGGAGGACAGGGGTTTGAAAAACTGTTTTTT. This encodes CASRKGGQGFEKLFF.

The chain couples TRBV5-1 to TRBJ2-2; 10 bases agree with TRBD1. Germline V lookup: CDR1 SGHRS, CDR2 YFSETQ. The CDR3 contains 14 residues. V trimming: 4 bases; J trimming: 7 bases; junction bases outside the gene matches: 4. DNA of the CDR3: TGCGCCAGCAGCCTCCGGACAGGGGGCGGGGAGCTGTTTTTT. Translation: CASSLRTGGGELFF.

V usage is TRBV30 and J usage is TRBJ1-2; unclear D gene. This CDR3 has 12 residues. Germline V CDR1 and CDR2: GTSNPN, SVGIG (reference sequence). V lost 0 bases and J lost 6, with 8 bases in between. The CDR3 loop reads CAWSVGPNGYTF. The CDR3 coding sequence is TGTGCCTGGAGTGTGGGTCCGAATGGCTACACCTTC.

This rearrangement joins TRBV7-2 to TRBJ2-7; D uncertain. This CDR3 spans 15 amino acids. Trimming cost V 1 base and J 2 bases, with 12 bases left between them. CDR1 and CDR2 (germline): SGHTA, FQGNSA. The CDR3 reads CASSLGGSPTYEQYF. Written as DNA, the CDR3 is TGTGCCAGCAGCTTAGGTGGTTCCCCAACCTACGAGCAGTACTTC.

This chain uses TRBV28 with TRBJ2-1; D is perhaps TRBD2 (5 bases). CDR1 is MDHEN and CDR2 is SYDVKM in the germline V gene. The V end lost 8 bases, the J end lost 5 bases, and 16 bases lay between the germline ends. This CDR3 comprises 14 residues. The CDR3 sequence: CASRLFLGDNEQFF. DNA for the CDR3: TGTGCCAGCCGATTATTCCTCGGGGACAATGAGCAGTTCTTC.

The chain has TRBV27 and TRBJ2-6; D is ambiguous. This CDR3 is built from 14 residues. V lost 4 bases and J 0 bases, leaving 4 bases between the germline ends. CDR1 MNHEY and CDR2 SMNVEV come from the germline V gene (reference sequence). CDR3 protein: CASSSVSGANVLTF. In nucleotides, the CDR3 is TGTGCCAGCAGTTCGGTCTCTGGGGCCAACGTCCTGACTTTC.

The CDR3 loop is CASSPQVFGNTIYF. DNA for the CDR3: TGTGCCAGCAGCCCCCAGGTGTTTGGAAACACCATATATTTT. This chain connects TRBV4-2 to TRBJ1-3, with D hard to call. Germline CDR1 reads LGHNA; CDR2 reads YNFKEQ. This CDR3 contains 14 residues. V was shortened by 4 bases and J by 3 bases, with 10 bases between the two germline ends.

On this clone itself: Without the conserved terminal phenylalanine or tryptophan, this CDR3 likely stems from a read error. The limits of the CDR3 on the DNA are not certain, so only TCRdb's listed CDR3 is given. V is TRBV2 and J is TRBJ1-1; the table calls TRBD1, which could not be checked here. Counting both end residues, the CDR3 totals 14 amino acids. Germline CDR1 reads SNHLY; CDR2 reads FYNNEI. The CDR3: CASSESGDGQARPI.